What follows is one T cell receptor (beta chain) and its context. Sequencing used immunoSEQ multiplex PCR; TCRdb keeps in-frame clones, though not all of them. The sample has approximately 140,000 clones; 80% are singletons. This specimen belongs to a study of blood T cell repertoires in COVID-19. Study-level background: The analysed material was cDNA or gDNA that came from T cells, B-cell-depleted T cells, or PBMCs.

CDR1 and CDR2 from the germline V gene are SQVTM and ANQGSEA. The V and J ends lost 5 bases and 5 bases, in that order; junction bases with no gene match: 16. The CDR3 is 16 amino acids. The chain employs TRBV29-1 and TRBJ2-3; 7 bases fit TRBD2. The sequencing sample was made of peripheral blood. The clonotype originates from a man aged 55 to 69 with active or convalescent COVID-19. Written as DNA, the CDR3 is TGCAGCGTTCCCTATGGCGGGCTAGCGGTGGGAGATACGCAGTATTTT. It yields the protein CSVPYGGLAVGDTQYF.